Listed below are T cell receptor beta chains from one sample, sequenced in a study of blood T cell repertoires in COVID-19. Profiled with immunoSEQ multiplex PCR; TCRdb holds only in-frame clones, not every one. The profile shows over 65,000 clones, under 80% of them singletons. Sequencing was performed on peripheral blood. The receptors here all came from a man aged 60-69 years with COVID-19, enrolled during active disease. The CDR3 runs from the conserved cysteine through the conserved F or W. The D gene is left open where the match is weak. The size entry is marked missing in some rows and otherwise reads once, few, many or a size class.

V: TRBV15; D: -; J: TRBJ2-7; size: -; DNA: TGTGCCACCAGCAGAGATCGAGGGGGCTACGAGCAGTACTTC; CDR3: CATSRDRGGYEQYF
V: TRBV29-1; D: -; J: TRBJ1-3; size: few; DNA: TGCAGCGTTGTACTCCCCCCGGGGGAAGCTGGAAACACCATATATTTT; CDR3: CSVVLPPGEAGNTIYF
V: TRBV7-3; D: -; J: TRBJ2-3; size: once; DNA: TGTGCCAGCAGCGCCTTTTCAGCGGGTACGCAGTATTTT; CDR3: CASSAFSAGTQYF
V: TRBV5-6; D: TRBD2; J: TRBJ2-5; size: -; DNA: TGTGCCAGCAGCCGCGACGGGGGGGCAGAGACCCAGTACTTC; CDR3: CASSRDGGAETQYF
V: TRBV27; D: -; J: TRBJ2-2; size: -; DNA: TGTGCCAGCAGTTTTACTCGGGGGAGCACCGGGGAGCTGTTTTTT; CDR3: CASSFTRGSTGELFF
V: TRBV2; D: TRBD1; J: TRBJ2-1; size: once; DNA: TGTGCCAGCAGTGAACGGGACAGGAGTGAGGGGCAGTTCTTC; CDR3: CASSERDRSEGQFF
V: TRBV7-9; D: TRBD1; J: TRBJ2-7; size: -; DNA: TGTGCCAGCAGCTTCGAGGGGGCGAGGCAGTACTTC; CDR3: CASSFEGARQYF
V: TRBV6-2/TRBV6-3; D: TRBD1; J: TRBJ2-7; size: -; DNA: TGTGCCAGCAGTTACGCGACAGGGGAGTACGAGCAGTACTTC; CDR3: CASSYATGEYEQYF
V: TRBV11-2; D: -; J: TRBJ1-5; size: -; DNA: TGTGCCAGCAGCTCCCAAACAGGGATTGCTCAGCCCCAGCATTTT; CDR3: CASSSQTGIAQPQHF
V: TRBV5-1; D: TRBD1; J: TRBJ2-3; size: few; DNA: TGCGCCAGCAGCTTGGAGGGGGCCGGTACAGATACGCAGTATTTT; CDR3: CASSLEGAGTDTQYF
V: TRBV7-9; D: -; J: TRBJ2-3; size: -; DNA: TGTGCCAGCAGCTTATTACGCGGAGGGCACACAGATACGCAGTATTTT; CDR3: CASSLLRGGHTDTQYF
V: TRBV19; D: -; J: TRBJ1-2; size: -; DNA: TGTGCCAGTCTCCCAGGCAGGAAACTTTCTAACTATGGCTACACCTTC; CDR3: CASLPGRKLSNYGYTF
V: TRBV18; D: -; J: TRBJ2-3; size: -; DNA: TGTGCCAGCTCACCACCGGTTGCGCCCACTAGCACAGATACGCAGTATTTT; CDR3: CASSPPVAPTSTDTQYF
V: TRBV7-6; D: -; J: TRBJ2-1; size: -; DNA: TGTGCCAGCAGCTTAATCCCCAGCTACAATGAGCAGTTCTTC; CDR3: CASSLIPSYNEQFF
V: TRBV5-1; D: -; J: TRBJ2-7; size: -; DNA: TGCGCCAGCAGCCTCCAGGGGACCTACGAGCAGTACTTC; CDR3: CASSLQGTYEQYF
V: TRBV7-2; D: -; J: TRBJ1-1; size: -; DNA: TGTGCCAGCAGCCTCGGGGTGGGGGAAGCTTTCTTT; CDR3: CASSLGVGEAFF
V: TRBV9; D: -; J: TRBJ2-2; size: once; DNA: TGTGCCAGCAGCGCGTATCAGGGGACAAGCAACACCGGGGAGCTGTTTTTT; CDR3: CASSAYQGTSNTGELFF
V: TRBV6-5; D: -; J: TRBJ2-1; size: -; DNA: TGTGCCAGCAGTTACTCGGGGGAAGCTAGCGCAGAGCAGTTCTTC; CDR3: CASSYSGEASAEQFF
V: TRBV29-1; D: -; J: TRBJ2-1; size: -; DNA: TGCAGCGTCAAAAGGGGTGCCTACAATGAGCAGTTCTTC; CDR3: CSVKRGAYNEQFF
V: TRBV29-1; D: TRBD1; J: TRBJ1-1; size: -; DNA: TGCAGCGCCGCGACAGGGGGCCAGAACACTGAAGCTTTCTTT; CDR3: CSAATGGQNTEAFF
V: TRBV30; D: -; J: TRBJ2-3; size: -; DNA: TGTGCCTGGAGTGCGAGTGGGCGATACACAGATACGCAGTATTTT; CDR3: CAWSASGRYTDTQYF
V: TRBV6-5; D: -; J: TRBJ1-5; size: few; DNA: TGTGCCAGCAGCCAACAGGCGGATAGCAATCAGCCCCAGCATTTT; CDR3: CASSQQADSNQPQHF
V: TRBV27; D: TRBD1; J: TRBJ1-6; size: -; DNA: TGTGCCAGCAGTCCCGACAGGGGAAGTTCACCCCTCCACTTT; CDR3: CASSPDRGSSPLHF
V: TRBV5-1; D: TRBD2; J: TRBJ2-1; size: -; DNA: TGCGCCAGCAGCTTGACGGAAGCGGGGGGGCCCCGGCATGAGCAGTTCTTC; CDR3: CASSLTEAGGPRHEQFF
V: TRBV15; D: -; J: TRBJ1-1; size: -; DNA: TGTGCCACCACCGGTGAAGGACAGCCTTTCGGAGCTTTCTTT; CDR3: CATTGEGQPFGAFF
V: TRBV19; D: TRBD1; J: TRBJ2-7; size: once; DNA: TGTGCCAGTAGGGGACAGGGTATCCACGAGCAGTACTTC; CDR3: CASRGQGIHEQYF
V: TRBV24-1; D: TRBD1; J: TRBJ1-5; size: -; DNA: TGTGCCACCAGTGATATCGACCGGACAGGTGGCAATCAGCCCCAGCATTTT; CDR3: CATSDIDRTGGNQPQHF
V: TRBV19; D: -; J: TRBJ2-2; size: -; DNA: TGTGCCAGTGCTCCATGGGACTTCAACACCGGGGAGCTGTTTTTT; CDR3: CASAPWDFNTGELFF
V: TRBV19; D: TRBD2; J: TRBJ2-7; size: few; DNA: TGTGCCAGTAGACGAGGGACTAGCGGGAGTCGGGGCGAGCAGTACTTC; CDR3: CASRRGTSGSRGEQYF
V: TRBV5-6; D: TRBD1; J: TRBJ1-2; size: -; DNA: TGTGCCAGCAGCGAAGGGGACAGGGTGAGGTATGGCTACACCTTC; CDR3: CASSEGDRVRYGYTF
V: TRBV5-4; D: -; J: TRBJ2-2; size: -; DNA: TGTGCCAGCAGTTCCACTACAGGTGCGGCAGGGGAGCTGTTTTTT; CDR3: CASSSTTGAAGELFF
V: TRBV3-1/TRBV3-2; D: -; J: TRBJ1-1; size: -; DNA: TGTGCCAGCACCCGAGGCGGAAAGCAAGAAGCTTTCTTT; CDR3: CASTRGGKQEAFF
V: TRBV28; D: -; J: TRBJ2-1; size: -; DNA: TGTGCCAGCAGTCCGTTCGACCCGGGGTACAATGAGCAGTTCTTC; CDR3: CASSPFDPGYNEQFF
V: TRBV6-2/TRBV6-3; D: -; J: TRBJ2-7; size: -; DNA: TGTGCCAGCAGCCCCCGGCTCGGGGGCTCCTACGAGCAGTACTTC; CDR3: CASSPRLGGSYEQYF
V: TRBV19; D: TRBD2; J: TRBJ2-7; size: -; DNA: TGTGCCAGTAGTGCGACTAGCGGGCATGAGCAGTACTTC; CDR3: CASSATSGHEQYF
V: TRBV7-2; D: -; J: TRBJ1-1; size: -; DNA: TGTGCCAGCAGCCCCCGGGTCCGAATCACTGAAGCTTTCTTT; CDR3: CASSPRVRITEAFF
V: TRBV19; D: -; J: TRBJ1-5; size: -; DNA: TGTGCCAGTGGTGGGAGGGTTCATCAGCCCCAGCATTTT; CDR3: CASGGRVHQPQHF
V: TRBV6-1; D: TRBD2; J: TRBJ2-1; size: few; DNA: TGTGCCAGCAGTGAAGCATGGGGCAGGGAGGGTGAGCAGTTCTTC; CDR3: CASSEAWGREGEQFF
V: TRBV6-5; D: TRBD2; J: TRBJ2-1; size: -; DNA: TGTGCCAGCAGTTACAGCGGGGGGGCGTACAATGAGCAGTTCTTC; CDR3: CASSYSGGAYNEQFF
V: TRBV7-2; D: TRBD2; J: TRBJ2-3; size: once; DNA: TGTGCCAGCAGCTTAGGCGGGCGGGAGGCAGATACGCAGTATTTT; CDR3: CASSLGGREADTQYF
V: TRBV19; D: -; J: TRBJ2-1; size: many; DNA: TGTGCCAGTAGAATCGACAGGAGCTCCTACAATGAGCAGTTCTTC; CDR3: CASRIDRSSYNEQFF
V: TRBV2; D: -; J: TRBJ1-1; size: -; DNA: TGTGCCAGCAGTCCCCAGGTCACGCCAACTGAAGCTTTCTTT; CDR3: CASSPQVTPTEAFF
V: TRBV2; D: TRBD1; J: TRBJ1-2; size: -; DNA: TGTGCCAGCAGAAGGACAGGGGCAAATGAGGGCTACACCTTC; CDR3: CASRRTGANEGYTF
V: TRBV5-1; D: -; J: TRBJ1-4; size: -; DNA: TGCGCCAGCAGCTTGGTGGCAGCAACTAATGAAAAACTGTTTTTT; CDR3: CASSLVAATNEKLFF
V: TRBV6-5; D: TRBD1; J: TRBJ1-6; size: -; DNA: TGTGCCAGCAGTTCCGGGACAGGGCTTGGTAATTCACCCCTCCACTTT; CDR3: CASSSGTGLGNSPLHF
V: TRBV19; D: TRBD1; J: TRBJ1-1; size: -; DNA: TGTGCCAGTAGTATTACAGGGGCGGGAGCTTTCTTT; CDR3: CASSITGAGAFF
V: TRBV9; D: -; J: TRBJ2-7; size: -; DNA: TGTGCCAGCAGCGTAGGGAGATTCCCGTACGAGCAGTACTTC; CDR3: CASSVGRFPYEQYF
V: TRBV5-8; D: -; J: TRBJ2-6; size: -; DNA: TGTGCCAGCAGCCCCCGACTCGTAAGCTCTGGGGCCAACGTCCTGACTTTC; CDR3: CASSPRLVSSGANVLTF
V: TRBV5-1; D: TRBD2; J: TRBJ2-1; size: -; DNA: TGCGCCAGCAGCGACGGACTAGCAGTCCGAAATGAGCAGTTCTTC; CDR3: CASSDGLAVRNEQFF
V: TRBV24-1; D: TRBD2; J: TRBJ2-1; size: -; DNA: TGTGCCACCAGTGATGGGGGACTAGCGGGAGTCGGTGAGCAGTTCTTC; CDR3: CATSDGGLAGVGEQFF
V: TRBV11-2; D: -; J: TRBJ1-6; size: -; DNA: TGTGCCAGCAGCTTAGTAGAGTCAGGGCTCGGGTCACCCCTCCACTTT; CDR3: CASSLVESGLGSPLHF
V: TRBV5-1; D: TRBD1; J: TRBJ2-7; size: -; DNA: TGCGCCAGCAGTCTACAGGGGACCGAGCAGTACTTC; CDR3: CASSLQGTEQYF
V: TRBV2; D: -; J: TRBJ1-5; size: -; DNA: TGTGCCAGCGGGCAGGATCACAATCAGCCCCAGCATTTT; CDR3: CASGQDHNQPQHF
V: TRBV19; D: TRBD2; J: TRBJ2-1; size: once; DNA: TGTGCCAGTATCAAACGACCGGGACTAGCGGCACCCAATGAGCAGTTCTTC; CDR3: CASIKRPGLAAPNEQFF
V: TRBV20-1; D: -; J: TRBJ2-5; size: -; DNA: TGCAGTGCCGCGGAAGAGACCCAGTACTTC; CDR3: CSAAEETQYF